This T cell receptor beta chain was sequenced in a study of PD-L1 blockade in urothelial cancer (dated 2017 in TCRdb). Turning to the overall study: Therapy was started at some point between 2013 and 2015 for all patients, and atezolizumab 1,200 mg was administered intravenously every 3 weeks. About nine tenths of the roughly 29 patients were males with bladder-origin urothelial cancer, and about 65% of the roughly 30 reported a prior smoking history. Patients had an ECOG performance status of 0 or 1 and had received between 0 and 3 prior chemotherapy regimens. Blood samples were analyzed 3 weeks after the start of treatment (second dose) and 6 weeks after the start of treatment. Blood samples gave median yields of roughly 150,000 T cells and some 84,000 unique TCRs, along with a median clonality of 0.080. An exploratory multi-omic analysis was conducted of the somatic, immune and clinical correlates of response to PD-L1 blockade with atezolizumab in urothelial cancer. TCR sequencing covered pretreatment tumor samples and matched, serially collected peripheral blood taken before and after atezolizumab treatment. Durable clinical benefit meant progression-free survival longer than 6 months, and TCR features were also tested against progression-free and overall survival. In the same patients who had TCR sequencing, pretreatment tumors also underwent whole exome sequencing and RNA sequencing. Nine patients achieved durable clinical benefit and approximately 20 did not. Pretreatment blood TCR-seq was available for twenty-nine patients, at least one posttreatment blood collection was obtained for approximately 24 patients, and tumor TCR-seq was available for approximately 24 patients.

The cohort included 25 to 30 patients with locally advanced or metastatic urothelial carcinoma who were treated at Memorial Sloan Kettering on a trial protocol. Peripheral blood mononuclear cells were collected pretreatment and during treatment, at between 1 and 8 total time points per patient. The Qiagen DNeasy Blood extraction kit was used to purify genomic DNA from total PBMCs and from tumor samples. PBMCs were collected pretreatment and during treatment, and were isolated and stored as previously described. Details on this clone: Its binding antigen is unknown. Base qualities are missing; no much larger clone stands one base away.

Counted from cysteine to phenylalanine, this CDR3 has 13 amino acids. Here the CDR3 DNA is all that survives: 39 bases in frame from base 1. V loses 1 base, J loses 5 bases, and the germline ends lie 9 bases apart. Sequences LNHNV (CDR1) and YYDKDF (CDR2) are obtained from the germline V gene (reference sequence). Synthetic TCR analog templates were spiked into each PCR to estimate absolute template abundance from read counts. The immunoSEQ assay used bias-controlled V and J gene primers to amplify TCRbeta CDR3 regions from genomic DNA. Sequencing of rearranged TCRbeta segments was performed at approximately 20X coverage. Turning to the authors' computational methods: Sequencing errors were corrected by clustering, and CDR3s were annotated against IMGT so that V, D and J genes could be assigned. Out-of-frame and stop-codon sequences were excluded, and only productive TCRbeta rearrangements were used in downstream analyses. To compute clonality, Shannon entropy was normalized by the log of the number of unique productive sequences and then subtracted from one. Clones differing between time points or between blood and tumor were identified using Fisher's exact test with Benjamini-Hochberg correction, with an adjusted p below 0.01 applied as the threshold. TCRdb mirrors the immuneACCESS table, restricted to in-frame sequences. Some clones are absent from its copies; in checked studies, under half trace to an unresolved V gene, and the reason for the others is unknown. V, J and clone size reflect that table, while D and trimming were determined from the DNA. This sample has about 32,000 clones in its table, and about nine tenths of those were observed once. The ten most abundant clones make up approximately 3.7% of the sample.

The full study reports these points: Because of the small sample size (n ≈ 29) and the many exploratory analyses performed, the results are intended to be regarded as hypothesis-generating. Among patients with durable benefit, tumor-associated TCR clones showed greater expansion in peripheral blood 3 weeks after treatment started (n ≈ 24, p = 0.022). Improved progression-free and overall survival was associated with having pretreatment peripheral blood TCR clonality below the median.

This TCR was recovered from a man between 45 and 60 years old with urothelial cancer. This sequence uses TRBV15 and TRBJ2-7; a tentative D call is TRBD2 (5 bases match). Sequences were derived from PBMCs, sampled around atezolizumab (anti-PD-L1) treatment. The CDR3 region has the sequence CATSRAEGHEQYF. Read as DNA, the sequence is TGTGCCACCAGCAGAGCAGAGGGCCACGAGCAGTACTTC.